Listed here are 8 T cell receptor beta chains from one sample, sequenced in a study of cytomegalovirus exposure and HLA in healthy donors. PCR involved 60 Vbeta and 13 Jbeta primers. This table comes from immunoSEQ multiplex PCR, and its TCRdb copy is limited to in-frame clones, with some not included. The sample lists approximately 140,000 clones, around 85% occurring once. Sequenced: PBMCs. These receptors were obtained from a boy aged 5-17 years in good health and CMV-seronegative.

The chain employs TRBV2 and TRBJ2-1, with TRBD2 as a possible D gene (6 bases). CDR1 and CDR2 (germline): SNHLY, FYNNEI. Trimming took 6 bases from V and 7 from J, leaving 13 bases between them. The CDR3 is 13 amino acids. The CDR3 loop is CASRLGTPNEQFF. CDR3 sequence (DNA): TGTGCCAGCAGACTCGGGACTCCTAATGAGCAGTTCTTC.

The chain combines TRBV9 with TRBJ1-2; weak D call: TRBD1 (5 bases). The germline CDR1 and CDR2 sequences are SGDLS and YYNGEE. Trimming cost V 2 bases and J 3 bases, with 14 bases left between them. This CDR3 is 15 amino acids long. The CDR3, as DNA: TGTGCCAGCAGCGTGGGGCGGCCTGGGGACTATGGCTACACCTTC. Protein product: CASSVGRPGDYGYTF.

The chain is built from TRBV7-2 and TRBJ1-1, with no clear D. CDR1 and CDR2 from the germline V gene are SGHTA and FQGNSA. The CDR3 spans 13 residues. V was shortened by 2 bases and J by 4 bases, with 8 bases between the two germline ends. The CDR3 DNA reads TGTGCCAGCAGCTTAAAGGGAGGCACTGAAGCTTTCTTT. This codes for CASSLKGGTEAFF.

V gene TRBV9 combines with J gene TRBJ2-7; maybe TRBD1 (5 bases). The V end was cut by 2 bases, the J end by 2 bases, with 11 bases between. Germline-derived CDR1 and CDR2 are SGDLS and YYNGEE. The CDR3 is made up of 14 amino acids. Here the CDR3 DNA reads TGTGCCAGCAGCGTGGGGCAGACCCCCTACGAGCAGTACTTC. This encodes CASSVGQTPYEQYF.

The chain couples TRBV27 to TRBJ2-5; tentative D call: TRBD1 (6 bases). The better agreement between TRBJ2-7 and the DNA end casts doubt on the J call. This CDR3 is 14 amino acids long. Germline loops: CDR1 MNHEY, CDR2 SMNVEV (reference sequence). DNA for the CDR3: TGTGCCAGCAGACCGGGACATTTACGACACGAGCAGTACTTC. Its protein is CASRPGHLRHEQYF.

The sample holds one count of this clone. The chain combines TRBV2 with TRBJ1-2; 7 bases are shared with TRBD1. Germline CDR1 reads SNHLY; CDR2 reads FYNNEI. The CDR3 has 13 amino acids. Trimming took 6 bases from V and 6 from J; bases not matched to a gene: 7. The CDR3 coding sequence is TGTGCCAGCAGCCAAGACAGGGTAAATGGCTACACCTTC. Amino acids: CASSQDRVNGYTF.

CDR3 sequence (DNA): TGCAGCGCGGCAACACGCCGGGACAGGACCTACGAGCAGTACTTC. As protein: CSAATRRDRTYEQYF. The chain has TRBV29-1 and TRBJ2-7, with 8 bases aligning to TRBD1. V shed 7 bases, J shed 2 bases, and the junction held 13 bases outside the gene matches. CDR1 SQVTM and CDR2 ANQGSEA come from the germline V gene. The CDR3 totals 15 residues.

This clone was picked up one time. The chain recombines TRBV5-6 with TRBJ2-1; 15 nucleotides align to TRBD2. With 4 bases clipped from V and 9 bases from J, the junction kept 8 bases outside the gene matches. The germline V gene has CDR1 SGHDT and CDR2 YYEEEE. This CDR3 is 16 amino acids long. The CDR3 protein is CASSPRTSGGAGEQFF. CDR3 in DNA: TGTGCCAGCAGCCCCCGGACTAGCGGGGGGGCCGGTGAGCAGTTCTTC.